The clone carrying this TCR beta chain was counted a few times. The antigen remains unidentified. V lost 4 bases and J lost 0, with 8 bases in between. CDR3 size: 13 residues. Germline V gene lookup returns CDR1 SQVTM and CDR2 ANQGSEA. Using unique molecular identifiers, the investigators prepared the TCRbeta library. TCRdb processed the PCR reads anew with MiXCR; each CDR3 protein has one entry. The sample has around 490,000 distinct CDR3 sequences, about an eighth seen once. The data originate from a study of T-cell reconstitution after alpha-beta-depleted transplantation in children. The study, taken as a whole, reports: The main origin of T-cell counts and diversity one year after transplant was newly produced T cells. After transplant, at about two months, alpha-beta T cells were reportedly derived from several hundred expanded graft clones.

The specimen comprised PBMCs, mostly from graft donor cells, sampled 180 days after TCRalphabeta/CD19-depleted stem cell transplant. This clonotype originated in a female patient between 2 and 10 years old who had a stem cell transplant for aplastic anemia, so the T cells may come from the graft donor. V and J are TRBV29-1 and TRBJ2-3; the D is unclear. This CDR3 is CSVVKTSTDTQYF. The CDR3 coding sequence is TGCAGCGTTGTGAAAACTAGCACAGATACGCAGTATTTT.